The clone carrying this TCR beta chain was picked up a small number of times. Its antigen is currently unknown. Unrecorded immune exposures were likely, despite nominal health at sampling. These data come from a study of cytomegalovirus exposure and HLA in healthy donors. The study's findings and limits: According to a later analysis, donors in an Asian-associated ancestry cluster reportedly had fewer N-insertions than the approximately 670-donor mean. According to reports, the classifier identified cytomegalovirus status with high specificity and sensitivity.

The PCR used 60 Vbeta and 13 Jbeta primers. Original processing notes: Counted up in a later analysis, unique TCR beta chains came to some 72 million, with around 9.9 million shared. Measured with immunoSEQ multiplex PCR; TCRdb has only the in-frame clones, and not every one. V, J and clone size are those of that table, while D and trimming were read from the DNA. Altogether some 160,000 clones are present, about 76% being singletons, with the ten largest covering under 7%. Germline assignment: CDR1 SGHNT and CDR2 YYREEE (reference sequence). This CDR3 is built from 15 residues. V trimming: 0 bases; J trimming: 11 bases; junction bases outside the gene matches: 13.

The receptor was isolated from a woman younger than 30 in good health and CMV-seropositive. Sequenced material: PBMCs. The chain employs TRBV5-4 and TRBJ1-1; 7 positions match TRBD1. The CDR3 DNA is TGTGCCAGCAGCTTGGCGCGGGACAGACCTATCACGGCTTTCTTT. Translated: CASSLARDRPITAFF.